This T cell receptor (beta chain) is from a study of tissue T cells after allogeneic stem cell transplantation. V gave up 4 bases and J gave up 2 bases; unmatched junction bases: 1. The CDR3 runs to 16 residues. Germline V gene sequence: CDR1 KGHTA, CDR2 FRNEEI. Time point noted: mouse harvest day 7 after allogeneic transplant. Each mouse received 10^7 T-cell-depleted marrow cells plus 10^6 splenic CD5+ T cells by tail vein. This mouse GVHD model was MHC-mismatched B6 to BALB/c, profiled day 7 or 14. Study outcomes and limitations: Motif-based clustering found tissue-specific repertoire signatures shared across patients, though few clones were shared. In patients and mice, blood and spleen missed much of tissue repertoire. Within patients, tissue anatomy strongly shaped TCR repertoire composition.

Clones were read by immunoSEQ multiplex PCR, and TCRdb kept only the in-frame ones, dropping some. The table includes some 8,700 clones, approximately 45% detected once. This clone was counted only a few times. Its antigen remains unknown. All gene names here are mouse names. Read coverage stops 1 residue before the CDR3 terminus; the germline J gene supplies the remainder. The material sequenced was skin. This receptor was identified in a female BALB/c mouse given C57BL/6 T cells with graft-versus-host disease after an allogeneic hematopoietic cell transplant. This chain uses TRBV24 with TRBJ1-6, with 11 bases lining up with TRBD1. TRBJ1-6 is an open reading frame whose function is uncertain. The CDR3 bases that were read are TGTGCCAGCAGTCCGGGACAGGGGGCCTATAATTCGCCCCTCTAC. Amino acid sequence: CASSPGQGAYNSPLY. The entire CDR3 protein is CASSPGQGAYNSPLYF.